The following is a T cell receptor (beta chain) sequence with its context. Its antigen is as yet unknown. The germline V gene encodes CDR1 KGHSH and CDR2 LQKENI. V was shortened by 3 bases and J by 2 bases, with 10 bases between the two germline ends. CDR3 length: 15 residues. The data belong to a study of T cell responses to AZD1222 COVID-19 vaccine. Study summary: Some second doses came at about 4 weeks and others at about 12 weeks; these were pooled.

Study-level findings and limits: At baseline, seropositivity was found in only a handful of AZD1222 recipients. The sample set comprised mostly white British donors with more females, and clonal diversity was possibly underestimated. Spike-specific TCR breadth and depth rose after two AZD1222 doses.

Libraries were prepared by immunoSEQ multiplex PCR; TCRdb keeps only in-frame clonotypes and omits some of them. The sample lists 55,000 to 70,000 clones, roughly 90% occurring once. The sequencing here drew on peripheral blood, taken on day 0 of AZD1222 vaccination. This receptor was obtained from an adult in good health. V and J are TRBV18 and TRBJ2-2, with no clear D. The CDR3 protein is CASSPLEHNTGELFF. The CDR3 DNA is TGTGCCAGCTCACCTTTGGAACATAACACCGGGGAGCTGTTTTTT.